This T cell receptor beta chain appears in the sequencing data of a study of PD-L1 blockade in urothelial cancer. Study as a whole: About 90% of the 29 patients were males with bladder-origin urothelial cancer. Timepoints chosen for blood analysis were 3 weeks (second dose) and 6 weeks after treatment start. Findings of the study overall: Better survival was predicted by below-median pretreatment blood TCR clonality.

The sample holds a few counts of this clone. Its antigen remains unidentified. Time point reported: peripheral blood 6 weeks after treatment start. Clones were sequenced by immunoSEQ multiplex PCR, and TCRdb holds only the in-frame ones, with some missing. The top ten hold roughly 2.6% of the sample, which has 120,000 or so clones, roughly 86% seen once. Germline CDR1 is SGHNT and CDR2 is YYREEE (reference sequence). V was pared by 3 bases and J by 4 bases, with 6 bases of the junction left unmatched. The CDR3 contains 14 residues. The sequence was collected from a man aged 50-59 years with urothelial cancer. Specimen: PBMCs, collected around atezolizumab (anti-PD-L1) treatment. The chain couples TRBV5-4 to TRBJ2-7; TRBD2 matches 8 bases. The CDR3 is CASSYGTRGYEQYF. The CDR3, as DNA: TGTGCCAGCAGCTACGGGACTAGAGGTTACGAGCAGTACTTC.